Sequencing of this T cell receptor (beta chain) was carried out in a study of blood T cell repertoires in COVID-19. The wider study: T cells, B-cell-depleted T cells, or PBMCs provided the cDNA or gDNA that served as material.

Residents of 24 US areas, aged about 18 to 95 years, made up the participants. The authors' processing: Researchers report that nucleated cell counts were estimated from reference gene primer amplification. Profiling relied on immunoSEQ multiplex PCR, and the TCRdb table lists in-frame clones only, not all of them. V and J calls and clone size are as listed in that table; D and trimming were resolved from the DNA. This sample has 200,000 to 250,000 clones, with 84% found just once. Trimming took off 4 bases at V and 0 bases at J, with 8 bases between the two ends. Looked up from germline, CDR1 is SGHRS and CDR2 is YFSETQ. CDR3 length: 13 residues.

The chain recombines TRBV5-1 with TRBJ2-7; D is undetermined. Sample: PBMCs or T cells enriched from blood (not recorded which). This sequence originates from a woman aged 35 to 49 who had recovered from COVID-19. CDR3 nucleotide sequence: TGCGCCAGCAGCGCAACCAGCTCCTACGAGCAGTACTTC. As protein: CASSATSSYEQYF. Complete variable domain (other parts from reference TRBV5-1 and TRBJ2-7): KAGVTQTPRYLIKTRGQQVTLSCSPISGHRSVSWYQQTPGQGLQFLFEYFSETQRNKGNFPGRFSGRQFSNSRSEMNVSTLELGDSALYLCASSATSSYEQYFGPGTRLTVT.